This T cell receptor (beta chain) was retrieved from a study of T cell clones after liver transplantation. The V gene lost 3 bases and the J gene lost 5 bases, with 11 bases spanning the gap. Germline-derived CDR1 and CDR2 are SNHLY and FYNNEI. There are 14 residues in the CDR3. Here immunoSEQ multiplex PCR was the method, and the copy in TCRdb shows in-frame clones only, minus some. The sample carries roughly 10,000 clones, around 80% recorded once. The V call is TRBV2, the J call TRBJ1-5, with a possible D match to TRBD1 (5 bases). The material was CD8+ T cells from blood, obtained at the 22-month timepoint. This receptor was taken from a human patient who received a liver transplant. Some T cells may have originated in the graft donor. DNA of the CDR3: TGTGCCAGCAGTGAGGCCCGGGGCCATCAGCCCCAGCATTTT. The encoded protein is CASSEARGHQPQHF.